The rows below give T cell receptor beta chains drawn from one sample of a study of OX40 agonist ivuxolimab in advanced cancers. Measured with immunoSEQ multiplex PCR; TCRdb has only the in-frame clones, and not every one. This table has about 74,000 clones, around 80% appearing once. The sample here was CD4+ or CD8+ T cells sorted from blood, taken in a trial of the OX40 agonist ivuxolimab. The receptors stem from an adult with an advanced solid tumor such as melanoma, head and neck, liver or kidney cancer. CDR3s include the opening cysteine and the closing phenylalanine or tryptophan. Fields, in order: CDR3 protein, CDR3 DNA, V gene, clone size, D gene, J gene. A D gene is named only where the DNA matches it firmly. Clone size is given for some rows only: seen once, a few or many times, or a class if the clone is expanded.

CDR3: CASRRDSGANVLTF
DNA: TGTGCCAGCAGGCGAGACTCTGGGGCCAACGTCCTGACTTTC
V: TRBV27
size: NA
D: NA
J: TRBJ2-6

CDR3: CASSRTQETQYF
DNA: TGTGCCAGCAGCCGAACGCAAGAGACCCAGTACTTC
V: TRBV7-2
size: NA
D: NA
J: TRBJ2-5

CDR3: CASSERRGPYEQYF
DNA: TGTGCCAGCAGTGAACGGAGGGGGCCCTACGAGCAGTACTTC
V: TRBV2
size: NA
D: NA
J: TRBJ2-7

CDR3: CAWSVDLVGEAFF
DNA: TGTGCCTGGAGTGTAGACTTGGTCGGTGAAGCTTTCTTT
V: TRBV30
size: NA
D: NA
J: TRBJ1-1

CDR3: CASSYSRTGGLSGYTF
DNA: TGTGCCAGCAGTTACTCGAGGACAGGGGGCTTAAGTGGCTACACCTTC
V: TRBV6-5
size: NA
D: TRBD1
J: TRBJ1-2

CDR3: CASSLQSSNGYTF
DNA: TGTGCCAGCAGCTTACAGTCGTCTAATGGCTACACCTTC
V: TRBV7-2
size: NA
D: NA
J: TRBJ1-2

CDR3: CASGLSYEGWGTGELFF
DNA: TGTGCTAGTGGTTTGTCGTACGAGGGATGGGGTACCGGGGAGCTGTTTTTT
V: TRBV12-5
size: NA
D: NA
J: TRBJ2-2

CDR3: CASSSPREGDTQYF
DNA: TGTGCCAGCAGCTCCCCACGGGAGGGGGATACGCAGTATTTT
V: TRBV5-4
size: once
D: TRBD2
J: TRBJ2-3

CDR3: CASSRAGVAEQFF
DNA: TGTGCCAGTAGTAGAGCGGGAGTGGCTGAGCAGTTCTTC
V: TRBV19
size: NA
D: TRBD2
J: TRBJ2-1

CDR3: CASRGPGAKDSDTQYF
DNA: TGTGCCAGCAGAGGCCCGGGGGCGAAAGACTCAGATACGCAGTATTTT
V: TRBV21-1
size: NA
D: NA
J: TRBJ2-3

CDR3: CASSPGQRYSNQPQHF
DNA: TGTGCCAGCAGCCCGGGACAACGTTATAGCAATCAGCCCCAGCATTTT
V: TRBV6-6
size: NA
D: NA
J: TRBJ1-5

CDR3: CASLRDSDMNTEAFF
DNA: TGTGCCAGCCTCCGGGACAGTGACATGAACACTGAAGCTTTCTTT
V: TRBV28
size: NA
D: TRBD1
J: TRBJ1-1

CDR3: CASTSTRTYEQYF
DNA: TGTGCCAGCACTTCGACCCGAACCTACGAGCAGTACTTC
V: TRBV28
size: NA
D: NA
J: TRBJ2-7

CDR3: CASRRDTLGRYTF
DNA: TGTGCCAGCAGGCGGGACACATTAGGGCGCTACACCTTC
V: TRBV6-1
size: NA
D: NA
J: TRBJ1-2

CDR3: CASSYRGRVTEAFF
DNA: TGTGCCAGCAGTTACCGGGGGAGAGTCACTGAAGCTTTCTTT
V: TRBV6-6
size: NA
D: NA
J: TRBJ1-1

CDR3: CASSLPGTPEQYF
DNA: TGTGCCAGCAGCTTACCAGGGACCCCCGAGCAGTACTTC
V: TRBV5-5
size: NA
D: NA
J: TRBJ2-7

CDR3: CASSLAGVGQYF
DNA: TGTGCCAGCAGCTTAGCGGGAGTGGGTCAGTACTTC
V: TRBV11-2
size: NA
D: NA
J: TRBJ2-7

CDR3: CASSRGPRVVTEAFF
DNA: TGTGCCAGCAGTCGCGGCCCGAGAGTTGTCACTGAAGCTTTCTTT
V: TRBV27
size: NA
D: NA
J: TRBJ1-1

CDR3: CASRSQREASYEQYF
DNA: TGTGCCAGCAGATCCCAGCGGGAGGCCTCCTACGAGCAGTACTTC
V: TRBV6-6
size: NA
D: TRBD2
J: TRBJ2-7

CDR3: CASSQLAGYEQYF
DNA: TGTGCCAGCAGCCAATTAGCGGGTTACGAGCAGTACTTC
V: TRBV7-2
size: NA
D: TRBD2
J: TRBJ2-7

CDR3: CATRDRGEYEQYF
DNA: TGTGCCACCAGGGACAGGGGGGAGTACGAGCAGTACTTC
V: TRBV10-3
size: NA
D: TRBD1
J: TRBJ2-7

CDR3: CASSVDGPGVAGELFF
DNA: TGTGCCAGCAGCGTAGACGGTCCAGGGGTAGCCGGGGAGCTGTTTTTT
V: TRBV9
size: few
D: NA
J: TRBJ2-2

CDR3: CASSLDLQGEQFF
DNA: TGTGCCAGCAGCTTAGATTTACAAGGGGAGCAGTTCTTC
V: TRBV7-2
size: few
D: NA
J: TRBJ2-1

CDR3: CASEFRPGGAGANVLTF
DNA: TGCGCCAGCGAATTCCGGCCAGGGGGGGCTGGGGCCAACGTCCTGACTTTC
V: TRBV5-1
size: NA
D: NA
J: TRBJ2-6

CDR3: CAWIGTGGAVFNSPLHF
DNA: TGTGCCTGGATCGGGACAGGGGGCGCTGTTTTTAATTCACCCCTCCACTTT
V: TRBV30
size: NA
D: TRBD1
J: TRBJ1-6

CDR3: CASSPGRDQPQHF
DNA: TGCGCCAGCAGCCCCGGCAGAGATCAGCCCCAGCATTTT
V: TRBV5-1
size: once
D: NA
J: TRBJ1-5

CDR3: CASSPLKAMQGGGYTF
DNA: TGTGCCAGCTCACCTCTCAAGGCTATGCAGGGTGGTGGCTACACCTTC
V: TRBV18
size: few
D: NA
J: TRBJ1-2

CDR3: CASSEARYSGNTIYF
DNA: TGTGCCAGCAGTGAGGCCAGATACTCTGGAAACACCATATATTTT
V: TRBV6-1
size: NA
D: NA
J: TRBJ1-3

CDR3: CASSSGPPQETQYF
DNA: TGCGCCAGCAGCTCGGGCCCCCCCCAAGAGACCCAGTACTTC
V: TRBV5-1
size: NA
D: NA
J: TRBJ2-5

CDR3: CASSPSRLIPQYF
DNA: TGTGCCAGCTCACCATCCAGATTAATCCCCCAGTACTTC
V: TRBV18
size: NA
D: NA
J: TRBJ2-5

CDR3: CASSWAAVGEQYF
DNA: TGTGCCAGCAGTTGGGCGGCCGTCGGCGAGCAGTACTTC
V: TRBV6-6
size: NA
D: NA
J: TRBJ2-7

CDR3: CSASDSETQYF
DNA: TGCAGTGCTAGTGATTCAGAGACCCAGTACTTC
V: TRBV20-1
size: once
D: NA
J: TRBJ2-5

CDR3: CASSHRVPNTGELFF
DNA: TGCGCCAGCAGTCATCGGGTCCCGAACACCGGGGAGCTGTTTTTT
V: TRBV23-1
size: NA
D: NA
J: TRBJ2-2

CDR3: CAWSKGANEKLFF
DNA: TGTGCCTGGAGTAAAGGGGCTAATGAAAAACTGTTTTTT
V: TRBV30
size: many
D: NA
J: TRBJ1-4

CDR3: CASTWGGTHNEQFF
DNA: TGTGCCAGCACCTGGGGGGGGACACACAATGAGCAGTTCTTC
V: TRBV5-6
size: NA
D: NA
J: TRBJ2-1

CDR3: CASSLVRGTNEKLFF
DNA: TGTGCCAGCAGCTTAGTCAGGGGAACTAATGAAAAACTGTTTTTT
V: TRBV11-2
size: NA
D: NA
J: TRBJ1-4

CDR3: CASKGGIICRFHEQFF
DNA: TGTGCCAGCAAGGGGGGTATCATCTGTAGGTTCCATGAGCAGTTCTTC
V: TRBV21-1
size: NA
D: NA
J: TRBJ2-1

CDR3: CASSPRRPAFGGELFF
DNA: TGTGCCAGCTCACCGCGACGCCCTGCTTTCGGCGGGGAGCTGTTTTTT
V: TRBV18
size: NA
D: NA
J: TRBJ2-2

CDR3: CASSFTEAFF
DNA: TGTGCCAGCAGCTTCACTGAAGCTTTCTTT
V: TRBV7-9
size: NA
D: NA
J: TRBJ1-1

CDR3: CASSLVGTSSYNEQFF
DNA: TGTGCCAGCAGCTTAGTCGGGACTAGCTCCTACAATGAGCAGTTCTTC
V: TRBV7-2
size: once
D: TRBD2
J: TRBJ2-1

CDR3: CASSWRASGTYEQYF
DNA: TGCGCCAGCAGCTGGCGGGCTAGCGGAACCTACGAGCAGTACTTC
V: TRBV5-1
size: NA
D: TRBD2
J: TRBJ2-7

CDR3: CASSPSQGDEQYF
DNA: TGTGCCAGCTCACCGTCACAGGGTGACGAGCAGTACTTC
V: TRBV18
size: NA
D: NA
J: TRBJ2-7

CDR3: CASSPGDTPDTQYF
DNA: TGTGCCAGCAGCCCCGGAGACACCCCCGATACGCAGTATTTT
V: TRBV7-2
size: NA
D: NA
J: TRBJ2-3

CDR3: CASSVQGANTF
DNA: TGTGCCAGCAGTGTGCAGGGGGCAAACACCTTC
V: TRBV2
size: NA
D: TRBD1
J: TRBJ1-2

CDR3: CASSLRTTDTQYF
DNA: TGTGCCAGCAGCCTAAGGACCACAGATACGCAGTATTTT
V: TRBV27
size: once
D: NA
J: TRBJ2-3

CDR3: CATASFKRGVGEQYF
DNA: TGTGCTACAGCATCTTTCAAGCGGGGCGTGGGGGAGCAGTACTTC
V: TRBV21-1
size: NA
D: NA
J: TRBJ2-7